The 31 T cell receptor beta chains below come from one sample, sequenced in a study of T-cell reconstitution after alpha-beta-depleted transplantation in children. Unique molecular identifiers were incorporated when the TCRbeta library was constructed. TCRdb independently ran MiXCR on the PCR reads; one entry per CDR3 protein. The sample holds some 200,000 distinct CDR3 sequences, approximately 9.5% seen once. The specimen was PBMCs from the stem cell graft donor, collected from the stem cell graft. The receptor source for this set is a human donor who donated a stem cell graft to a child with acute lymphoblastic leukemia.

This chain joins TRBV7-7 and TRBJ2-2; unclear D gene. Germline CDR1 is SSHAT and CDR2 is FNYEAQ (reference sequence). The ends were cut back, 3 bases at V and 5 bases at J, with 13 bases in the middle. There are 15 residues in the CDR3. The chain's CDR3 is CASSLSSDWTGELFF. DNA of the CDR3: TGTGCCAGCAGCTTGAGTTCAGACTGGACCGGGGAGCTGTTTTTT.

This clonotype was detected many times. The rearrangement uses TRBV29-1 and TRBJ2-7; the match to TRBD1 covers 8 bases. The CDR3 consists of 14 residues. Trimming removed 4 bases from V and 4 bases from J; junction bases left unmatched: 9. In germline, CDR1 is SQVTM, CDR2 ANQGSEA. The CDR3 sequence: CSVADRGKGYEQYF. In DNA, the CDR3 is TGCAGCGTTGCAGACAGGGGAAAGGGGTACGAGCAGTACTTC.

The chain employs TRBV20-1 and TRBJ2-6, with D perhaps TRBD2 (6 bases). V was clipped by 3 bases and J by 0 bases, with 12 bases between them. Germline V gives CDR1 DFQATT, CDR2 SNEGSKA (reference sequence). This CDR3 region has 16 residues. The CDR3 loop is CSASREARSGANVLTF. DNA for the CDR3: TGCAGTGCTAGTAGGGAGGCGCGCTCTGGGGCCAACGTCCTGACTTTC.

This clonotype was seen more than once but under ten times. The V call is TRBV3-1, the J call TRBJ1-4; the D gene is possibly TRBD1 (5 bases). The V end lost 1 base, the J end lost 5 bases, and 17 bases lay between the germline ends. CDR1 is LGHDT, CDR2 YNNKEL, per germline (reference sequence). The CDR3 length is 17 residues. The DNA for the CDR3 is TGTGCCAGCAGCCAAGCAGGGTCCCCCGAAGCAAATGAAAAACTGTTTTTT. It codes for CASSQAGSPEANEKLFF.

This clonotype occurred a few times. The V call is TRBV5-1, the J call TRBJ1-1; D call uncertain. Germline assignment: CDR1 SGHRS and CDR2 YFSETQ. This CDR3 contains 14 residues. The V gene lost 4 bases and the J gene lost 4 bases, with 14 bases spanning the gap. The CDR3 DNA reads TGCGCCAGCAGCCCACCGGGCGGTGGCACTGAAGCTTTCTTT. Amino acid sequence: CASSPPGGGTEAFF.

The V call is TRBV10-3, the J call TRBJ2-1; D is perhaps TRBD2 (6 bases). V was shortened by 10 bases and J by 0 bases, with 13 bases between the two germline ends. CDR1 is ENHRY, CDR2 SYGVKD, per germline. The CDR3 consists of 14 residues. The CDR3 coding sequence is TGTGCCACGACCGGGACTGACTCCTACAATGAGCAGTTCTTC. Protein sequence: CATTGTDSYNEQFF.

The gene calls are TRBV19 and TRBJ2-2; 9 bases agree with TRBD1. Losses at the gene ends were 9 bases for V and 5 bases for J; bases not matched to a gene: 7. This CDR3 spans 14 amino acids. The germline gives CDR1 LNHDA, CDR2 SQIVND (reference sequence). This CDR3 reads CASLDRGETGELFF. In DNA form, the CDR3 reads TGTGCCAGCTTGGACAGGGGAGAGACCGGGGAGCTGTTTTTT.

This clonotype was counted ten times or more. This chain's CDR3 is CASSLFGGSNQPQHF. In DNA, the CDR3 is TGTGCCAGCAGTTTATTCGGGGGTAGCAATCAGCCCCAGCATTTT. The chain joins TRBV12-3 or TRBV12-4 to TRBJ1-5; possible D gene TRBD1, 5 bases. CDR3 length equals 15 residues. Trimming shortened V by 2 bases and J by 0 bases, and 8 bases separated the two germline ends.

This clonotype was observed a handful of times. V is TRBV12-5 and J is TRBJ1-1; D is ambiguous. CDR1 LGHNT and CDR2 FRNRAP come from the germline V gene. V lost 8 bases and J lost 1, with 5 bases in between. CDR3 length equals 11 residues. Written as DNA, the CDR3 is TGTGCTAGTTTCGAGAACACTGAAGCTTTCTTT. Translation gives CASFENTEAFF.

This clonotype turned up a few times. This chain connects TRBV20-1 to TRBJ1-6, with D possibly TRBD1 on 6 matching bases. Germline CDR1 DFQATT, CDR2 SNEGSKA (reference sequence). CDR3 length: 13 amino acids. The ends were cut back, 7 bases at V and 9 bases at J, with 16 bases in the middle. The CDR3 DNA is TGCAGTGTGAAATCAGGGGAGGTTTCACCCCTCCACTTT. Amino acid sequence: CSVKSGEVSPLHF.

The chain joins TRBV11-2 to TRBJ2-5; TRBD1 matches at 9 bases. The CDR3 totals 15 residues. The germline gives CDR1 SGHAT, CDR2 FQNNGV. With 4 bases clipped from V and 5 bases from J, the junction kept 8 bases outside the gene matches. The CDR3: CASSSGTGGWETQYF. The CDR3 DNA reads as TGTGCCAGCAGCTCGGGAACAGGGGGCTGGGAGACCCAGTACTTC.

This clonotype was seen only once. Since no conserved phenylalanine or tryptophan closes the CDR3, a read error is the likely cause. The chain carries TRBV3-1 and TRBJ2-1; 7 bases fit TRBD2. Trimming cost V 6 bases and J 3 bases; bases outside gene matches: 8. The CDR3 is 15 residues long. CDR1 and CDR2 from the germline V gene are LGHDT and YNNKEL (reference sequence). DNA of the CDR3: TGTGCCAGCAGGAGTCGGGGGGTCGACTACAATGAGCAGTTCGTC. Encoded protein: CASRSRGVDYNEQFV.

This clonotype was counted between two and nine times. This chain uses TRBV6-5 with TRBJ1-3; no firm D call. This CDR3 comprises 16 residues. Trimming took off 0 bases at V and 3 bases at J, with 12 bases between the two ends. CDR1 MNHEY and CDR2 SVGAGI come from the germline V gene. CDR3 nucleotide sequence: TGTGCCAGCAGTTACTCGCCGCAGACTTATGGAAACACCATATATTTT. Its protein is CASSYSPQTYGNTIYF.

CDR3 sequence reads: CAGSNGANVLTF. The CDR3 DNA reads TGCGCCGGCTCCAATGGGGCCAACGTCCTGACTTTC. The chain recombines TRBV5-1 with TRBJ2-6; D is uncertain. The CDR3 covers 12 residues. In germline, CDR1 is SGHRS, CDR2 YFSETQ. V was trimmed by 10 bases and J by 3 bases, leaving 8 bases between them.

This rearrangement joins TRBV24-1 to TRBJ2-7; D is undetermined. The CDR3 is 13 amino acids. Trimming left V 0 bases short and J 6 bases short, with 8 bases between. CDR1 KGHDR and CDR2 SFDVKD come from the germline V gene. CDR3: CATSDLQVGEQYF. CDR3 nucleotide sequence: TGTGCCACCAGTGATTTGCAAGTTGGCGAGCAGTACTTC.

V gene TRBV20-1 combines with J gene TRBJ1-1; tentative D call: TRBD1 (5 bases). The CDR3 sequence is 12 residues long. In germline, CDR1 is DFQATT, CDR2 SNEGSKA (reference sequence). V shed 0 bases and J shed 4 bases, with 6 bases lying between them. The CDR3 coding sequence is TGCAGTGCTAGAGACAGGGTCACTGAAGCTTTCTTT. Residues: CSARDRVTEAFF.

This clonotype was seen a handful of times. The rearrangement links TRBV5-1 to TRBJ1-1; 7 bases line up with TRBD1. The CDR3 extends over 17 amino acids. Germline CDR1 SGHRS, CDR2 YFSETQ. The J segment lost 5 bases and the V segment lost 4 bases, leaving 17 bases of the junction unmatched. The CDR3 loop is CASSTGVGAGPSTEAFF. In DNA, the CDR3 is TGCGCCAGCAGCACAGGGGTGGGTGCCGGACCGAGTACTGAAGCTTTCTTT.

The sample holds many counts of this clonotype. The chain recombines TRBV7-6 with TRBJ2-4; D is undetermined. Germline V gene lookup returns CDR1 SGHVS and CDR2 FNYEAQ. Trimming left V 1 base short and J 1 base short, with 11 bases between. This CDR3 is built from 16 residues. CDR3 in amino acids: CASSLDRFGAKNIQYF. CDR3 DNA: TGTGCCAGCAGCTTAGACCGGTTTGGTGCCAAAAACATTCAGTACTTC.

The chain has TRBV9 and TRBJ2-3; a weak D match, TRBD1 (7 bases). The CDR3 sequence is 14 residues long. Germline V gives CDR1 SGDLS, CDR2 YYNGEE. The V end lost 4 bases, the J end lost 5 bases, and 14 bases lay between the germline ends. CDR3 in amino acids: CASSPRQGGDTQYF. In DNA, the CDR3 is TGTGCCAGCAGCCCCCGACAGGGAGGAGATACGCAGTATTTT.

This clonotype has a count of ten or more. One end of the junction is discordant with germline, which a read error may explain. V usage is TRBV7-2 and J usage is TRBJ2-1; TRBD1 matches at 9 bases. The CDR3 runs to 17 residues. Germline V lookup: CDR1 SGHTA, CDR2 FQGNSA. CDR3 amino acids: CASTLQLTGGAYNEQFF. CDR3 nucleotides: TGTGCCAGCACCTTACAACTTACAGGGGGCGCCTACAATGAGCAGTTCTTC.

The chain couples TRBV4-2 to TRBJ2-7; 8 bases fit TRBD2. The length of the CDR3 is 15 residues. In germline, CDR1 is LGHNA, CDR2 YNFKEQ. The V segment lost 0 bases and the J segment 3 bases; nucleotides outside the gene matches: 4. CDR3 loop: CASSQDESGGYEQYF. CDR3 sequence (DNA): TGTGCCAGCAGCCAAGATGAGAGCGGGGGCTACGAGCAGTACTTC.

This clonotype showed up many times. The chain employs TRBV28 and TRBJ1-6; D is uncertain. The CDR3 totals 14 residues. From germline, CDR1 is MDHEN and CDR2 SYDVKM. The germline V and J ends were trimmed by 3 bases and 6 bases, with 9 bases remaining between them. The CDR3 here is CASSLSGINSPLHF. The CDR3 DNA reads TGTGCCAGCAGTTTGTCGGGGATTAATTCACCCCTCCACTTT. The full variable domain, rest sourced from reference TRBV28 and TRBJ1-6, is DVKVTQSSRYLVKRTGEKVFLECVQDMDHENMFWYRQDPGLGLRLIYFSYDVKMKEKGDIPEGYSVSREKKERFSLILESASTNQTSMYLCASSLSGINSPLHFGNGTRLTVT.

There are many counts of this clonotype. V and J are TRBV7-9 and TRBJ1-4, with a possible D match to TRBD1 (6 bases). The CDR3 runs to 11 residues. V lost 5 bases and J 14 bases, leaving 12 bases between the germline ends. The germline CDR1 and CDR2 sequences are SEHNR and FQNEAQ (reference sequence). The CDR3 bases are TGTGCCAGCAGCCCACAGGGAGAGCTGTTTTTT. Protein sequence: CASSPQGELFF.

This clonotype was detected ten times or more. This chain connects TRBV7-9 to TRBJ2-1, with TRBD2 matching 8 bases. The V gene's germline CDR1 is SEHNR and CDR2 FQNEAQ (reference sequence). This CDR3 has 16 residues. The trim removed 4 bases at V and 8 bases at J, leaving 13 bases unmatched. This CDR3 is CASSSALAGLTHEQFF. CDR3 nucleotide sequence: TGTGCCAGCAGCTCAGCATTAGCGGGACTAACTCATGAGCAGTTCTTC.

There are a few counts of this clonotype. In DNA, the CDR3 is TGTGCCAGCAGTTTACCCGGGGAGACCCAGTACTTC. Residues: CASSLPGETQYF. The gene calls are TRBV27 and TRBJ2-5; D ambiguous. Germline V gene lookup returns CDR1 MNHEY and CDR2 SMNVEV (reference sequence). V was clipped by 2 bases and J by 5 bases, with 6 bases between them. CDR3 length equals 12 residues.

This clonotype was recorded many times. The rearrangement links TRBV28 to TRBJ2-4; TRBD1 might be the D (6 bases). The V end lost 1 base, the J end lost 5 bases, and 15 bases lay between the germline ends. Germline CDR1 MDHEN, CDR2 SYDVKM. This CDR3 comprises 16 residues. The CDR3 DNA reads TGTGCCAGCAGTTTATACAGTCCACAGGGACAAAACATTCAGTACTTC. This sequence encodes CASSLYSPQGQNIQYF.

This clonotype was counted a few times. V gene TRBV19 combines with J gene TRBJ2-6; D uncertain. CDR1 is LNHDA, CDR2 SQIVND, per germline (reference sequence). The V and J ends lost 4 bases and 0 bases respectively, with 10 bases between them. This CDR3 spans 16 amino acids. CDR3 DNA sequence: TGTGCCAGTAGTAGCCGACGGAGCTCTGGGGCCAACGTCCTGACTTTC. Translation: CASSSRRSSGANVLTF.

The chain links TRBV19 to TRBJ2-3; 7 bases agree with TRBD1. The CDR3 consists of 14 residues. Germline CDR1 is LNHDA and CDR2 is SQIVND (reference sequence). V shed 4 bases, J shed 7 bases, and the junction held 8 bases outside the gene matches. CDR3 loop: CASSKTGFDYTQYF. In DNA form, the CDR3 reads TGTGCCAGTAGTAAGACAGGGTTCGATTATACGCAGTATTTT.

This sequence joins TRBV7-2 and TRBJ1-2, with no clear D. This CDR3 spans 14 amino acids. V gave up 5 bases and J gave up 2 bases, with 12 bases separating them. The germline V gene encodes CDR1 SGHTA and CDR2 FQGNSA. CDR3 amino acids: CASSPYQANYGYTF. In nucleotides, the CDR3 is TGTGCCAGCAGCCCCTACCAGGCCAACTATGGCTACACCTTC.

Only a few counts were recorded for this clonotype. This could be a read error, since a much larger clone is one nucleotide away. No conserved phenylalanine or tryptophan ends this CDR3, so it is likely a read error. The chain has TRBV20-1 and TRBJ1-1, with D possibly matching TRBD1 (5 bases). Germline CDR1 reads DFQATT; CDR2 reads SNEGSKA (reference sequence). The ends were cut back, 3 bases at V and 4 bases at J, with 15 bases in the middle. The CDR3 sequence is 14 residues long. CDR3 DNA: TGCAGTGCTAGGCGGGGGAATGAGGGCACTGAAGCTTTCTAT. Protein: CSARRGNEGTEAFY.

This clonotype was seen many times. The CDR3 reads CASSFRGQGYEQYF. The CDR3 DNA reads TGTGCCAGCAGTTTCAGGGGACAGGGATACGAGCAGTACTTC. The V gene is TRBV12-3 or TRBV12-4, the J gene TRBJ2-7; 9 nucleotides align to TRBD1. Trimming at V came to 3 bases and at J to 4 bases, leaving 4 bases not matched to a gene. CDR3 length equals 14 residues.